The 21 T cell receptor beta chains below were found in one sample sequenced in a study of shared clonotypes between healthy human individuals. The repertoire was sequenced with immunoSEQ multiplex PCR; TCRdb's copy has only in-frame clones and lacks some. The top ten clones hold about 0.34% of a sample with about 2.4 million clones, approximately 94% of them seen once. The sample was naive CD4+ T cells from PBMCs. Subset indicated: CD45RA+ positively selected. These receptor sequences come from a man aged 18 to 35 in good health. Some clones in this sample may be carry-over from other donors' samples.

The chain links TRBV6-1 to TRBJ2-3; TRBD2 matches at 13 bases. V shed 10 bases, J shed 6 bases, and the junction held 4 bases outside the gene matches. Germline lookup yields CDR1 MNHNS and CDR2 SASEGT. This CDR3 spans 13 amino acids. The CDR3, as DNA: TGTGCCATCACTAGCGGGAGGGACGATACGCAGTATTTT. It is translated as CAITSGRDDTQYF.

Concerning this clone itself: This specimen includes other DNA sequences encoding the same CDR3. V gene TRBV29-1 combines with J gene TRBJ1-1; a weak D match, TRBD1 (5 bases). CDR1 is SQVTM and CDR2 is ANQGSEA in the germline V gene. V lost 5 bases and J 0 bases, leaving 10 bases between the germline ends. The CDR3 has 13 residues. The chain's CDR3 is CSVRGTMNTEAFF. The CDR3 DNA reads as TGCAGCGTTCGGGGGACCATGAACACTGAAGCTTTCTTT.

This clone has more than one count but fewer than ten. Other DNA variants within this sample encode the same CDR3. CDR3: CASSFGTGNQPQHF. CDR3 sequence (DNA): TGTGCCAGCAGCTTTGGGACGGGGAATCAGCCCCAGCATTTT. This chain uses TRBV7-6 with TRBJ1-5, with D tentatively TRBD1 (5 bases). The CDR3 length is 14 residues. The germline V gene encodes CDR1 SGHVS and CDR2 FNYEAQ. The V gene lost 3 bases and the J gene lost 4 bases, with 10 bases spanning the gap.

This chain links TRBV19 with TRBJ2-1; D is perhaps TRBD2 (6 bases). The V and J ends lost 5 bases and 7 bases respectively, with 18 bases between them. The V gene's germline CDR1 is LNHDA and CDR2 SQIVND (reference sequence). This CDR3 has 15 residues. CDR3 region: CASSFRLVRKNEQFF. The CDR3 bases are TGTGCCAGTAGTTTCCGACTAGTTAGAAAGAATGAGCAGTTCTTC.

The chain couples TRBV7-9 to TRBJ2-2, with 7 bases lining up with TRBD2. This CDR3 spans 18 amino acids. With 4 bases clipped from V and 2 bases from J, the junction kept 13 bases outside the gene matches. Per the germline V gene, CDR1 is SEHNR and CDR2 is FQNEAQ (reference sequence). This chain's CDR3 is CASSSPRAGQGNTGELFF. DNA of the CDR3: TGTGCCAGCAGCTCGCCCCGAGCGGGGCAGGGAAACACCGGGGAGCTGTTTTTT.

The chain uses TRBV18 and TRBJ2-5, with 9 bases that match TRBD2. The trim removed 4 bases at V and 5 bases at J, leaving 8 bases unmatched. The CDR3 extends over 15 amino acids. Looked up from germline, CDR1 is KGHSH and CDR2 is LQKENI. The chain's CDR3 is CASSQNSGSEETQYF. The CDR3 DNA reads TGTGCCAGCTCACAAAATAGCGGGAGCGAGGAGACCCAGTACTTC.

The chain employs TRBV5-1 and TRBJ1-3; tentatively, D is TRBD1 (6 bases). CDR3 length: 15 residues. Germline assignment: CDR1 SGHRS and CDR2 YFSETQ. Trimming stripped 0 bases from V and 2 bases from J, with 9 bases between. As DNA, the CDR3 is TGCGCCAGCAGCTTGGATGGGGGCGCTGGAAACACCATATATTTT. It specifies CASSLDGGAGNTIYF.

The J gene is TRBJ2-5, the V gene TRBV6-5, with TRBD2 matching over 12 bases. Per the germline V gene, CDR1 is MNHEY and CDR2 is SVGAGI. V lost 6 bases to trimming and J lost 5 bases; unmatched junction nucleotides: 7. The CDR3 covers 15 residues. The CDR3 sequence is CASSRLAGVEETQYF. CDR3 DNA sequence: TGTGCCAGCAGCAGACTAGCGGGAGTCGAGGAGACCCAGTACTTC.

This clone has a single count. V usage is TRBV7-3 and J usage is TRBJ2-5, with 9 bases lining up with TRBD2. The junction had 3 bases not matched to a gene; V was cut back by 5 bases and J by 5 bases. The CDR3 runs to 13 residues. Germline CDR1 SGHTA, CDR2 FQGTGA. The CDR3 coding sequence is TGTGCCAGCAGCGGGGGGACTAGCGAGACCCAGTACTTC. It translates to CASSGGTSETQYF.

The genes are TRBV28 and TRBJ2-3, with TRBD1 matching over 11 bases. Germline values: CDR1 MDHEN, CDR2 SYDVKM. The length of the CDR3 is 15 residues. After removal of 0 bases from V and 5 bases from J, the junction contained 1 base not matched to a gene. CDR3 coding DNA: TGTGCCAGCAGTTTATGGGGACAGGGGGAAGATACGCAGTATTTT. It yields the protein CASSLWGQGEDTQYF.

The rearrangement links TRBV6-6 to TRBJ2-5; possibly TRBD1 for D (6 bases). V was shortened by 0 bases and J by 1 base, with 9 bases between the two germline ends. This CDR3 spans 15 amino acids. Germline assignment: CDR1 MNHNY and CDR2 SVGAGI (reference sequence). CDR3 DNA sequence: TGTGCCAGCAGTTACTCACAGGGTCCCCAAGAGACCCAGTACTTC. Amino acids: CASSYSQGPQETQYF.

The chain links TRBV9 to TRBJ2-7, with D possibly TRBD2 on 5 matching bases. Germline assignment: CDR1 SGDLS and CDR2 YYNGEE. Trimming took off 4 bases at V and 3 bases at J, with 17 bases between the two ends. The CDR3 runs to 15 residues. The CDR3 region is CASSPLPGSHYEQYF. The CDR3 nucleotides read TGTGCCAGCAGCCCTCTGCCGGGGTCCCACTACGAGCAGTACTTC.

V gene TRBV28 combines with J gene TRBJ1-4; D possibly corresponds to TRBD1 (6 bases). Germline V gene data show CDR1 as MDHEN and CDR2 as SYDVKM. Trimming removed 6 bases from V and 10 bases from J, with 15 bases in between. CDR3 length: 13 amino acids. The CDR3 DNA reads TGTGCCAGCAGCCCTAGGGACAACGCAAAACTGTTTTTT. Its translation: CASSPRDNAKLFF.

The CDR3 nucleotides are TGTGCCAGCAGTCGGGCCTCGGGGGCTGAAGCTTTCTTT. It codes for CASSRASGAEAFF. This chain connects TRBV6-6 to TRBJ1-1, with a possible D match to TRBD1 (5 bases). Germline-derived CDR1 and CDR2 are MNHNY and SVGAGI (reference sequence). The CDR3 runs to 13 residues. V dropped 5 bases and J dropped 6 bases, with 13 bases sitting between them.

The rearrangement joins TRBV2 to TRBJ1-5, with TRBD1 matching over 7 bases. This CDR3 has 14 residues. Germline CDR1 SNHLY, CDR2 FYNNEI. The J segment lost 7 bases and the V segment lost 7 bases, leaving 10 bases of the junction unmatched. Written as DNA, the CDR3 is TGTGCCAGCACTTATAGACAGGGAGGCCAGCCCCAGCATTTT. Its translation is CASTYRQGGQPQHF.

The chain carries TRBV10-1 and TRBJ1-5; TRBD1 is a possible D gene (6 bases). V lost 4 bases to trimming and J lost 7 bases, with 11 bases between them. Germline V gene sequence: CDR1 WNHNN, CDR2 SYGVQD (reference sequence). The CDR3 has 13 amino acids. For the CDR3, the DNA is TGCGCCAGCAGTGCGGGGGCCGGGCAGCCCCAGCATTTT. This translates into CASSAGAGQPQHF.

The V gene is TRBV6-1, the J gene TRBJ2-7; 12 bases are shared with TRBD2. Germline CDR1 reads MNHNS; CDR2 reads SASEGT. The CDR3 sequence is 14 residues long. V gave up 6 bases and J gave up 3 bases; unmatched junction bases: 3. The CDR3 DNA follows: TGTGCCAGCAGAAGGACTAGCGGGATCTACGAGCAGTACTTC. Translating it yields CASRRTSGIYEQYF.

V usage is TRBV18 and J usage is TRBJ2-1; no definite D call. Germline CDR1 KGHSH, CDR2 LQKENI. CDR3 length: 14 residues. V lost 3 bases and J 10 bases, leaving 16 bases between the germline ends. CDR3 sequence reads: CASSPRTNVPEQFF. The DNA for the CDR3 is TGTGCCAGCTCACCCCGGACGAACGTGCCAGAGCAGTTCTTC.

The chain carries TRBV7-8 and TRBJ1-2; 7 bases agree with TRBD1. V gave up 5 bases and J gave up 7 bases; unmatched junction bases: 4. The CDR3 runs 12 residues. Per germline, CDR1 SGHVS and CDR2 FQNEAQ. Written as DNA, the CDR3 is TGTGCCAGCAGCAGAACAGGGGCTGGCTACACCTTC. This translates into CASSRTGAGYTF.

This chain joins TRBV30 and TRBJ1-1, with unresolved D. The germline V gene has CDR1 GTSNPN and CDR2 SVGIG (reference sequence). The CDR3 has 14 residues. V was shortened by 2 bases and J by 3 bases, with 13 bases between the two germline ends. CDR3 protein: CAWSLRLGDTEAFF. CDR3 nucleotide sequence: TGTGCCTGGAGTCTACGCTTGGGTGACACTGAAGCTTTCTTT.

The chain uses TRBV7-9 and TRBJ2-5, with 8 nucleotides matching TRBD1. Germline CDR1 SEHNR, CDR2 FQNEAQ (reference sequence). V shed 5 bases and J 5 bases; nucleotides not matched to a gene: 4. This CDR3 is 13 amino acids long. CDR3 sequence (DNA): TGTGCCAGCAGCGACAGGGGTGCGGAGACCCAGTACTTC. This codes for CASSDRGAETQYF.